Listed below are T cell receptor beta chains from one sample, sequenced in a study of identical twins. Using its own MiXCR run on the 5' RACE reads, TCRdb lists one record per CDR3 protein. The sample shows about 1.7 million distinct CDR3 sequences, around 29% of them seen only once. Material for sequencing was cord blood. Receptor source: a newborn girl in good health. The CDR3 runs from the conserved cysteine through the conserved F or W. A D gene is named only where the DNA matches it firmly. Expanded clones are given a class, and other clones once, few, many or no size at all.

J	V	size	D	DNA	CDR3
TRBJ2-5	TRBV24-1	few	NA	TGTGCCACCAGTGATTTGGGGGGAGGAGAGACCCAGTACTTC	CATSDLGGGETQYF
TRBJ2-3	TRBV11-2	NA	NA	TGTGCCAGCAGCTTAGTCAACAGGGGCACAGATACGCAGTATTTT	CASSLVNRGTDTQYF
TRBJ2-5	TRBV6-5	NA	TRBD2	TGTGCCAGCAGTTACCCGGGACTAGCGGGGGGGCCAATATCTTTAGGGACCCAGTACTTC	CASSYPGLAGGPISLGTQYF
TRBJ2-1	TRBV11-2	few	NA	TGTGCCAGCAGCTTCTACCGGTCCTCCTACAATGAGCAGTTCTTC	CASSFYRSSYNEQFF
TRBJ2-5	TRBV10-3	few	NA	TGTGCCACCTGGAAAGGGCAAGAGACCCAGTACTTC	CATWKGQETQYF
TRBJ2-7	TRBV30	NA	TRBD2	TGTGCCTGGGCCTCCAGACTAGCGGGGGGTTCTTACTACGAGCAGTACTTC	CAWASRLAGGSYYEQYF
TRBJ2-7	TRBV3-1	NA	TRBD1	TGTGCCAGCAGCCAAGATCTCGTGACAGGGTTATACGAGCAGTACTTC	CASSQDLVTGLYEQYF
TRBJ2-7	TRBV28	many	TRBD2	TGTGCCAGCAGTCTCACGACTAGCGGGAGGGCCTACGAGCAGTACTTC	CASSLTTSGRAYEQYF
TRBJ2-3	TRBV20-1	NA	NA	TGCAGTGCTAGAGATCTTTCGGATACACACACAGATACGCAGTATTTT	CSARDLSDTHTDTQYF
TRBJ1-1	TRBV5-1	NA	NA	TGCGCCAGCAGCTTGTTCCCTGGTTTTGGGGGGAACACTGAAGCTTTCTTT	CASSLFPGFGGNTEAFF
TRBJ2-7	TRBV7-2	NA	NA	TGTGCCAGCAGCTTCTCTGCCTACAATGAGCAGTACTTC	CASSFSAYNEQYF
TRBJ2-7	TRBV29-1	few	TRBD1	TGCAGCGTCGAGGACAGGGGGAGCTCCTACGAGCAGTACTTC	CSVEDRGSSYEQYF
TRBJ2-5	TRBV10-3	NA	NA	TGTGCCATCAGTGAGTCGTGGATCCGGGACCAAGAGGCCCAGTACTTC	CAISESWIRDQEAQYF
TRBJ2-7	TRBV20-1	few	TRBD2	TGCAGTGCCATAGCGGGGTCTGAGCAGTACTTC	CSAIAGSEQYF
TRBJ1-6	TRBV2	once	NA	TGTGCCAGCAGTCGCGACAGGAGTGGTTCACCCCTCCACTTT	CASSRDRSGSPLHF
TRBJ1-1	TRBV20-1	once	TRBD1	TGCAGTGCTAGGACGGGACAGAGCACTGAAGCTTTCTTT	CSARTGQSTEAFF
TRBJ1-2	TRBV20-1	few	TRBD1	TGCAGTGCTGGACCTGGGACAGGGGGCGGCTTCTATGGCTACACCTTC	CSAGPGTGGGFYGYTF
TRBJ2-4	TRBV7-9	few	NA	TGTGCCAGCAGCCCCCCCGGGGACAAAAACATTCAGTACTTC	CASSPPGDKNIQYF
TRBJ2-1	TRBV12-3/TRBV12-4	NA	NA	TGTGCCAGCAGCCCGGGGATCTACTACAATGAGCAGTTCTTC	CASSPGIYYNEQFF
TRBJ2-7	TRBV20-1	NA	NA	TGCAGTGCCCCCAGCGGTTACTCCTACAATGAGCAGTACTTC	CSAPSGYSYNEQYF
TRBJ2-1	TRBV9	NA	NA	TGTGCCAGCAGCGTAGAGCCCGGAGACAATGAGCAGTTCTTC	CASSVEPGDNEQFF
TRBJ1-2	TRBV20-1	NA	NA	TGCAGTGCTTATTCCGGGACGGCGAACTATGGCTACACCTTC	CSAYSGTANYGYTF
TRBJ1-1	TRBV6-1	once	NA	TGTGCCAGCAGTGAAGTCATCAGGCATCGGAACACTGAAGCTTTCTTT	CASSEVIRHRNTEAFF
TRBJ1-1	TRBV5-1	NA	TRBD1	TGCGCCAGCAGCTCCGGGACAGGAGACACTGAAGCTTTCTTT	CASSSGTGDTEAFF
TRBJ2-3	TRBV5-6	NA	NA	TGTGCCAGCAGCTTGGCGGGAGCCGCGGTGGCGCTGTATTTT	CASSLAGAAVALYF
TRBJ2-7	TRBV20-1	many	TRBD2	TGCAGTGCTAGACTAGCGGGAGACTACGAGCAGTACTTC	CSARLAGDYEQYF
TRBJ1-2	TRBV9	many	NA	TGTGCCAGCAGCGTAGCGGCAGACTATGGCTACACCTTC	CASSVAADYGYTF
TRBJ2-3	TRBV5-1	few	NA	TGCGCCAGCAGCTTACGGGAGAGGGGGGTCACAGATACGCAGTATTTT	CASSLRERGVTDTQYF
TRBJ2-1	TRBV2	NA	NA	TGTGCCAGCAGGGATAGTCCCTTACACAATGAGCAGTTCTTC	CASRDSPLHNEQFF
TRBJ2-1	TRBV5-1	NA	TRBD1	TGCGCCAGCAGCGCGGACAGGGGGCTTCGGTTCTTC	CASSADRGLRFF